This TCR beta chain was obtained from a study of a mutant IDH1 vaccine in newly diagnosed glioma. Whole-study results and caveats: Vaccine-induced immune responses occurred in 93.3% of patients.

Time point described: baseline, week 1 (first vaccination visit). As for treatment: pre-vaccination baseline after standard-of-care therapy. Donors had new WHO grade 3 or 4 IDH1-mutant, ATRX-lost astrocytomas. A note on this clone: As yet, its antigen is unknown.

Using immunoSEQ multiplex PCR, the repertoire was profiled, and TCRdb retains in-frame clones only, with some absent. The sample consists of around 63,000 clones, about 91% of them appearing once. The ends lost 2 bases at V and 7 bases at J; junction bases unmatched: 10. The CDR3 is 14 residues long. CDR1 GTSNPN and CDR2 SVGIG come from the germline V gene (reference sequence). The chain couples TRBV30 to TRBJ2-7, with TRBD2 matching over 8 bases. Source: PBMCs, taken from a glioma patient treated with radiotherapy, temozolomide or both. The clonotype originates from a man over 45 with glioma. CDR3 protein: CAWSSGSGMGEQYF. The CDR3 region has the DNA TGTGCCTGGAGTTCCGGTAGCGGGATGGGGGAGCAGTACTTC.